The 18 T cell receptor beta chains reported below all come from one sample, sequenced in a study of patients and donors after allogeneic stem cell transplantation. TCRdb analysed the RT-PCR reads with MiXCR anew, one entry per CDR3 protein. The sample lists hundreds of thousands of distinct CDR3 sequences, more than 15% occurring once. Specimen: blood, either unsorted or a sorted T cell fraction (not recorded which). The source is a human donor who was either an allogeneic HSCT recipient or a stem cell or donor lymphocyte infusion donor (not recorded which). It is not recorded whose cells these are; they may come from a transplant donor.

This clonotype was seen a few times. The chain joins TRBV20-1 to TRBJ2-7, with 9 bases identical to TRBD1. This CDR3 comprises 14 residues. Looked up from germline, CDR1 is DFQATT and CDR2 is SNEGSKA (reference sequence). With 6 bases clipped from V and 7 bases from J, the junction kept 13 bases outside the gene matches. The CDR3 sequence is CSAAGTGIMREQYF. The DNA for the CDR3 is TGCAGTGCGGCGGGGACAGGGATAATGAGAGAGCAGTACTTC.

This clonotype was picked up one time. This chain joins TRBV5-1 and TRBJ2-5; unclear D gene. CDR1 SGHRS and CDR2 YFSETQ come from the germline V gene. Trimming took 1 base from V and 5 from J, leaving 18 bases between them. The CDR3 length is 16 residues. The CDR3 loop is CASSLIRAPLGETQYF. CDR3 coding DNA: TGCGCCAGCAGCTTGATCCGGGCCCCCTTGGGGGAGACCCAGTACTTC. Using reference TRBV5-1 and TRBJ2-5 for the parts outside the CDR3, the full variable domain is KAGVTQTPRYLIKTRGQQVTLSCSPISGHRSVSWYQQTPGQGLQFLFEYFSETQRNKGNFPGRFSGRQFSNSRSEMNVSTLELGDSALYLCASSLIRAPLGETQYFGPGTRLLVL.

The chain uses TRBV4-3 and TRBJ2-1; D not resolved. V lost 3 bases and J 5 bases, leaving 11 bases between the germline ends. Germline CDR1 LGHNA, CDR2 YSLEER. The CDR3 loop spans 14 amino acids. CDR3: CASSQFLRNNEQFF. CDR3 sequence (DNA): TGCGCCAGCAGCCAGTTCCTACGGAACAATGAGCAGTTCTTC.

The CDR3 region has the DNA TGCAGTGCGGGGGGGGTAACTAGCGACCTACCTCAAGAGACCCAGTACTTC. Amino acids: CSAGGVTSDLPQETQYF. The chain uses TRBV20-1 and TRBJ2-5; 7 nucleotides line up with TRBD2. The CDR3 consists of 17 residues. Germline trimming cut 6 bases from V and 2 bases from J; bases unmatched to any gene: 18. The germline V gene encodes CDR1 DFQATT and CDR2 SNEGSKA (reference sequence).

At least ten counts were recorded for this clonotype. CDR3 in amino acids: CASSLSVNTEAFF. The CDR3 DNA reads as TGCGCCAGCAGCTTGTCGGTGAACACTGAAGCTTTCTTT. V usage is TRBV5-1 and J usage is TRBJ1-1; the D is unclear. CDR1 is SGHRS and CDR2 is YFSETQ in the germline V gene. This CDR3 is 13 amino acids long. The V end lost 1 base, the J end lost 0 bases, and 4 bases lay between the germline ends.

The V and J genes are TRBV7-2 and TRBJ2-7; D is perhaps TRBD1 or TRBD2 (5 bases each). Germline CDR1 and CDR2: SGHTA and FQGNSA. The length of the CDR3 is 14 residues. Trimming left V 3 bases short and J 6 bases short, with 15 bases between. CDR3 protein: CASSLFPVGVEQYF. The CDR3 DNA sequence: TGTGCCAGCAGCTTGTTTCCGGTGGGGGTCGAGCAGTACTTC.

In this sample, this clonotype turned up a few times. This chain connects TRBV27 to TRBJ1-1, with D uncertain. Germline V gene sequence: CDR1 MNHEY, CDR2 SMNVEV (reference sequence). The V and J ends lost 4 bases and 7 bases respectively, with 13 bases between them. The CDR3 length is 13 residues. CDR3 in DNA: TGTGCCAGCAGTTCCCCGAAAAGCGGTGAAGCTTTCTTT. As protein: CASSSPKSGEAFF.

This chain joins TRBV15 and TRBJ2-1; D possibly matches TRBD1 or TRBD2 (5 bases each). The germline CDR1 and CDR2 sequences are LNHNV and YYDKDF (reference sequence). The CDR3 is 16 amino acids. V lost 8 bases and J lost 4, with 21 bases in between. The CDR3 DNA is TGTGCCACCCAACAGGAGGAGCGGCAGGCTTACAATGAGCAGTTCTTC. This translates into CATQQEERQAYNEQFF.

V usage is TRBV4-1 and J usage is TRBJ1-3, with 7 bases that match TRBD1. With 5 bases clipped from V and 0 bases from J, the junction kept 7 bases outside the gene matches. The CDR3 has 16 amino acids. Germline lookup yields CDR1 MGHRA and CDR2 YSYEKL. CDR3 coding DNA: TGCGCCAGCAGCTACGACAGGGCGGTCTCTGGAAACACCATATATTTT. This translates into CASSYDRAVSGNTIYF.

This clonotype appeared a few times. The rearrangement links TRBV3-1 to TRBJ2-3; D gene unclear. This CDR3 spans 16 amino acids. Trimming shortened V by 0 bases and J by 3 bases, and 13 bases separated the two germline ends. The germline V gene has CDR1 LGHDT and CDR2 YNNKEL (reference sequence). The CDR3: CASSQELPRRTDTQYF. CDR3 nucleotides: TGTGCCAGCAGCCAAGAGTTGCCACGTCGGACAGATACGCAGTATTTT.

CDR3 residues: CASSEAPDGSDQPQHF. In DNA form, the CDR3 reads TGTGCCAGCAGCGAAGCCCCGGATGGTTCAGATCAGCCCCAGCATTTT. This sequence joins TRBV7-8 and TRBJ1-5; D gene ambiguous. The CDR3 totals 16 residues. Trimming took 5 bases from V and 5 from J, leaving 19 bases between them. From germline, CDR1 is SGHVS and CDR2 FQNEAQ. The full variable domain, its missing parts supplied by reference TRBV7-8 and TRBJ1-5, is GAGVSQSPRYKVAKRGQDVALRCDPISGHVSLFWYQQALGQGPEFLTYFQNEAQLDKSGLPSDRFFAERPEGSVSTLKIQRTQQEDSAVYLCASSEAPDGSDQPQHFGDGTRLSIL.

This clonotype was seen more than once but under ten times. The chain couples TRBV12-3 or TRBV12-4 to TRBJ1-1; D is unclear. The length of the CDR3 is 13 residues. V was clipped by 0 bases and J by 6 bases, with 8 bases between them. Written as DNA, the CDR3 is TGTGCCAGCAGTTTAGCCTCGTGGGCTGAAGCTTTCTTT. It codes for CASSLASWAEAFF.

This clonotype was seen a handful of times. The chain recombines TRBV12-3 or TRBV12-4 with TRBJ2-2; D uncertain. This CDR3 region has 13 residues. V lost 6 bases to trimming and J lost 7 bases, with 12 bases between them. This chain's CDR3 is CASSSSGFGELFF. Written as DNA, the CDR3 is TGTGCCAGCAGCTCTTCCGGTTTCGGGGAGCTGTTTTTT.

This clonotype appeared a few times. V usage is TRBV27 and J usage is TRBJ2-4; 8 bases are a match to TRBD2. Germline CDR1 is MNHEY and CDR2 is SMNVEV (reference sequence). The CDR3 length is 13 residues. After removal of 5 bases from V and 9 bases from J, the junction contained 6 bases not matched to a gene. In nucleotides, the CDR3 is TGTGCCAGCAGTGTGGGACTAGGGGGCATTCAGTACTTC. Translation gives CASSVGLGGIQYF.

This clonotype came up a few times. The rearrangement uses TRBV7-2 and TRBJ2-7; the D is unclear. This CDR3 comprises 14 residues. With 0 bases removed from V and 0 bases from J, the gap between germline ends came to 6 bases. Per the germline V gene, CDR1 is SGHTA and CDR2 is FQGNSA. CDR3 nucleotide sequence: TGTGCCAGCAGCTTAGCGGATTACTCCTACGAGCAGTACTTC. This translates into CASSLADYSYEQYF.

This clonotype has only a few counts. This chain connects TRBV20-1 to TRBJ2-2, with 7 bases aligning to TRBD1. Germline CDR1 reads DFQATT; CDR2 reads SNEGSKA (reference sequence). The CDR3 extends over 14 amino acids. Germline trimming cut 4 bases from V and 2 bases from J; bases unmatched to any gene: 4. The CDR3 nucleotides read TGCAGTGCTAAACGGGACAGTAACACCGGGGAGCTGTTTTTT. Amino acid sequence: CSAKRDSNTGELFF.

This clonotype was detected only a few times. In nucleotides, the CDR3 is TGTGCCAGCAGTTACTCCAGCGCCGGAGATACGCAGTATTTT. As protein: CASSYSSAGDTQYF. The chain combines TRBV6-5 with TRBJ2-3; no reliable D call. The V end lost 0 bases, the J end lost 5 bases, and 9 bases lay between the germline ends. The CDR3 is made up of 14 amino acids. Germline V lookup: CDR1 MNHEY, CDR2 SVGAGI.

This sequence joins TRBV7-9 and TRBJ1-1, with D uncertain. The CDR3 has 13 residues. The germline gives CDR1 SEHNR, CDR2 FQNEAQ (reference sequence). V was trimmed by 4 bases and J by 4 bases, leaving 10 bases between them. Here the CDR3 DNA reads TGTGCCAGCAGCTCCCTTGCAGCCACTGAAGCTTTCTTT. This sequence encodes CASSSLAATEAFF.